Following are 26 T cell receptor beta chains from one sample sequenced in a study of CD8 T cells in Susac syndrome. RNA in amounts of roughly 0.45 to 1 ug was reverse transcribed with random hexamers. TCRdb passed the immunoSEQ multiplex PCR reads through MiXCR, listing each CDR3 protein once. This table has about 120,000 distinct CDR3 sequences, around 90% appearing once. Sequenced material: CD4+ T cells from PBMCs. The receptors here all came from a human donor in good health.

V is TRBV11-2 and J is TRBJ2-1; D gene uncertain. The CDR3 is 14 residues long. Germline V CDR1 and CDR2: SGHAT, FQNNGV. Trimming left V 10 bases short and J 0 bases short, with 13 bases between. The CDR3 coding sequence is TGTGCCACCTCACAAAGTAGCTCCTACAATGAGCAGTTCTTC. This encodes CATSQSSSYNEQFF.

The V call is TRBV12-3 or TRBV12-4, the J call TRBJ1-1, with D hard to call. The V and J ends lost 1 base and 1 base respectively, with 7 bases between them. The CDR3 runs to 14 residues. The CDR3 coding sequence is TGTGCCAGCAGTTTAGGAATGGGGAACACTGAAGCTTTCTTT. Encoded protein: CASSLGMGNTEAFF.

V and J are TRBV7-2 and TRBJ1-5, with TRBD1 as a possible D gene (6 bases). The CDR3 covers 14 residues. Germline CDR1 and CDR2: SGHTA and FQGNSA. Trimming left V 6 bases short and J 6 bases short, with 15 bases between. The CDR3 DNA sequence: TGTGCCAGCAGTTTTACAGGGTCCACTCAGCCCCAGCATTTT. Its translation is CASSFTGSTQPQHF.

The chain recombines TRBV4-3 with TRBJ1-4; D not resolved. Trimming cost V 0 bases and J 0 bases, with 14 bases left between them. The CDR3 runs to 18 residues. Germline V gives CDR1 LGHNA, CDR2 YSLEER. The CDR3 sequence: CASSQDGQTDATNEKLFF. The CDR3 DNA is TGCGCCAGCAGCCAAGATGGGCAGACCGATGCAACTAATGAAAAACTGTTTTTT.

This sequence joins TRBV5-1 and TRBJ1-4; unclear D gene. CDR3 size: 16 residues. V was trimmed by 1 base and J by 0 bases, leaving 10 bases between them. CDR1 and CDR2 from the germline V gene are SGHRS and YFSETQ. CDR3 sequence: CASSLRGPATNEKLFF. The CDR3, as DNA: TGCGCCAGCAGCTTGAGAGGGCCCGCAACTAATGAAAAACTGTTTTTT.

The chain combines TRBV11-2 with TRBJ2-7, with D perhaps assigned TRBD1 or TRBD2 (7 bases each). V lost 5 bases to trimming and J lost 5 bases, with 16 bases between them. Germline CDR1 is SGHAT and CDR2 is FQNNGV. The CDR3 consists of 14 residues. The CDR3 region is CASSVIRGGDEQYF. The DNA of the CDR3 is TGTGCCAGCAGCGTAATCAGGGGGGGGGACGAGCAGTACTTC.

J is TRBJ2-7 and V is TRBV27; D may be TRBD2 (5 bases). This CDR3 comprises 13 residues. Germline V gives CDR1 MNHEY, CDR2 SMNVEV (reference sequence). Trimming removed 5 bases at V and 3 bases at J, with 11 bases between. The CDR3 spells CASSIGGFYEQYF. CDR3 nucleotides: TGTGCCAGCAGTATCGGCGGGTTCTACGAGCAGTACTTC.

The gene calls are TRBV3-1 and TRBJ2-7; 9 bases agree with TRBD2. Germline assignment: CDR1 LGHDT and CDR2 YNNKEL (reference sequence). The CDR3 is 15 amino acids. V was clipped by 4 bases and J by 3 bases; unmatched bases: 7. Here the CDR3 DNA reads TGTGCCAGCAGCCCAACGGCACTAGCGGGCTACGAGCAGTACTTC. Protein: CASSPTALAGYEQYF.

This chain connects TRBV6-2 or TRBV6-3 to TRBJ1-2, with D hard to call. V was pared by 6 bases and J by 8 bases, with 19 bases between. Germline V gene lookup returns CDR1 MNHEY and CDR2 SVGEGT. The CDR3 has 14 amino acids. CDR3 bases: TGTGCCAGCAGGCACCAAGATCGAGTATCCGGCTACACCTTC. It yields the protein CASRHQDRVSGYTF.

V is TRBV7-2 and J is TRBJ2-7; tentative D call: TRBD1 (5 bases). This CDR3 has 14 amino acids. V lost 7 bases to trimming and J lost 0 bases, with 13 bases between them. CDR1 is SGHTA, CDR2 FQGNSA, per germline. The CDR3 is CASTFWGSSYEQYF. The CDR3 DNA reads TGTGCCAGCACCTTCTGGGGCAGCTCCTACGAGCAGTACTTC. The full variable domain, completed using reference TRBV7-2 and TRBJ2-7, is GAGVSQSPSNKVTEKGKDVELRCDPISGHTALYWYRQSLGQGLEFLIYFQGNSAPDKSGLPSDRFSAERTGGSVSTLTIQRTQQEDSAVYLCASTFWGSSYEQYFGPGTRLTVT.

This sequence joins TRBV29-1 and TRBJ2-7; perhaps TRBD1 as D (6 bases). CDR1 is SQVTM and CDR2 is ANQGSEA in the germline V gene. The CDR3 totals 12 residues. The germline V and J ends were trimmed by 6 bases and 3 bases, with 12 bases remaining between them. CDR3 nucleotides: TGCAGCGTGGTGGACAGCTTCTACGAGCAGTACTTC. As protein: CSVVDSFYEQYF.

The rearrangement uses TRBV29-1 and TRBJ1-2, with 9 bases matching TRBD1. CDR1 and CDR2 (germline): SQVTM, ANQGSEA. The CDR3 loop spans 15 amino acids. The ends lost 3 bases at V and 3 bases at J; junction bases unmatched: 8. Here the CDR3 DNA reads TGCAGCGTTGATACTGGGACAGGGTCTCACTATGGCTACACCTTC. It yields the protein CSVDTGTGSHYGYTF. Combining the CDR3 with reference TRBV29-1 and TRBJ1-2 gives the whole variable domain SAVISQKPSRDICQRGTSLTIQCQVDSQVTMMFWYRQQPGQSLTLIATANQGSEATYESGFVIDKFPISRPNLTFSTLTVSNMSPEDSSIYLCSVDTGTGSHYGYTFGSGTRLTVV.

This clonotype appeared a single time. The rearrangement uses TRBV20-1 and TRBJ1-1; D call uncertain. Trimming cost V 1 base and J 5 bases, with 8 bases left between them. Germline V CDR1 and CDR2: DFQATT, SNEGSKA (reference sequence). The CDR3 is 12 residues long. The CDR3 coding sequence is TGCAGTGCTAGAGTAGGGATGACTGAAGCTTTCTTT. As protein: CSARVGMTEAFF.

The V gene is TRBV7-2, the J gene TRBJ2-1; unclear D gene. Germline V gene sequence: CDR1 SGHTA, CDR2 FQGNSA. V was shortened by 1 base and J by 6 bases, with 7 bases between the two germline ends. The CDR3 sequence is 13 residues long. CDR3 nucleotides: TGTGCCAGCAGCTTAGGCCTAGGCAATGAGCAGTTCTTC. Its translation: CASSLGLGNEQFF.

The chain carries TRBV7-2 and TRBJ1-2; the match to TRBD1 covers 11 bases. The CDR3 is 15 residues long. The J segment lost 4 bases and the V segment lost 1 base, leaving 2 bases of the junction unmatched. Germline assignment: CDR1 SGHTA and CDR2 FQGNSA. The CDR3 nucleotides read TGTGCCAGCAGCTTAGAGGGACAGGGGGGCTATGGCTACACCTTC. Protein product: CASSLEGQGGYGYTF.

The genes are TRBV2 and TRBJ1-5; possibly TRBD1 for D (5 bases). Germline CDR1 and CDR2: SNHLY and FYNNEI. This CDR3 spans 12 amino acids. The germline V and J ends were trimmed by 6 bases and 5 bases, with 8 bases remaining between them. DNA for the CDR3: TGTGCCAGCAGGGGGCAGGATCAGCCCCAGCATTTT. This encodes CASRGQDQPQHF.

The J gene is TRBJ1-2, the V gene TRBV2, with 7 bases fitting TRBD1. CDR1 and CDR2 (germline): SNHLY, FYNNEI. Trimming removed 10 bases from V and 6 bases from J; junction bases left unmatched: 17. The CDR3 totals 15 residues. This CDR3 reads CAIPPWGQGGNGYTF. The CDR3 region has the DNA TGTGCCATCCCGCCCTGGGGGCAGGGGGGTAATGGCTACACCTTC.

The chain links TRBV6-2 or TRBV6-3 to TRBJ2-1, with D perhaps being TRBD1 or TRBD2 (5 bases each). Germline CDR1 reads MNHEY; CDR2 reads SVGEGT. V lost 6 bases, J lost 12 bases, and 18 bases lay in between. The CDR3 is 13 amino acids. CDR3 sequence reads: CASRNPGADGQFF. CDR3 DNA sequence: TGTGCCAGCAGAAACCCCGGGGCGGACGGGCAGTTCTTC.

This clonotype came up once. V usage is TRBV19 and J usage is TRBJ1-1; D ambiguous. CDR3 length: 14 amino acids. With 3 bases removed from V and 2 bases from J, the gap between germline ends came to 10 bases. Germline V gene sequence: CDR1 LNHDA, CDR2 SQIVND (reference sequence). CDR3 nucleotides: TGTGCCAGTAGTATCGTGGCAGCAAACACTGAAGCTTTCTTT. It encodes CASSIVAANTEAFF.

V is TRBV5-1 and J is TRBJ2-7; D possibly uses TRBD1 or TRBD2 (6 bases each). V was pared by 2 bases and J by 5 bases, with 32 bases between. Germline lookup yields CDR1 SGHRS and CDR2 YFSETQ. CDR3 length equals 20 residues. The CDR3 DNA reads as TGCGCCAGCAGCTTACTACTACGCGGGACCGGGACACGGACGGACCACGAGCAGTACTTC. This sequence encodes CASSLLLRGTGTRTDHEQYF.

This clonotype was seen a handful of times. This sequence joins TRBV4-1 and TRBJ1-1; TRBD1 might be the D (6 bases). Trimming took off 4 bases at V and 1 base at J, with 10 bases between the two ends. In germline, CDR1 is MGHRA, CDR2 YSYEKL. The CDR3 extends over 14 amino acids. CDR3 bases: TGCGCCAGCAGCCCTCAGGGGAAGAACACTGAAGCTTTCTTT. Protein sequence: CASSPQGKNTEAFF.

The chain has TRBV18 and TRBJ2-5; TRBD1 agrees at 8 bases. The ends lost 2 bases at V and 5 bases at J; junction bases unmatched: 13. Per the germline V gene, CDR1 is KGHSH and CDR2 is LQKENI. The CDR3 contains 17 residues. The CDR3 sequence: CASSPTTGGAKGETQYF. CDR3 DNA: TGTGCCAGCTCACCAACCACAGGGGGTGCGAAGGGTGAGACCCAGTACTTC.

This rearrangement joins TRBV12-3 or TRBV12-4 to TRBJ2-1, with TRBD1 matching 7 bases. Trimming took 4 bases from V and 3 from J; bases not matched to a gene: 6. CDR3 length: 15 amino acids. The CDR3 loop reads CASSSRDRVYNEQFF. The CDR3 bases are TGTGCCAGCAGTTCCCGGGACAGAGTCTACAATGAGCAGTTCTTC.

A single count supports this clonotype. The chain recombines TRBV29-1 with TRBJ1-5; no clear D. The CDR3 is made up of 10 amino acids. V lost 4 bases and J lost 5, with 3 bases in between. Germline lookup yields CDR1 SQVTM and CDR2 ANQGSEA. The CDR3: CSVGDQPQHF. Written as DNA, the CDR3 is TGCAGCGTTGGAGATCAGCCCCAGCATTTT. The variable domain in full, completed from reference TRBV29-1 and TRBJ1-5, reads SAVISQKPSRDICQRGTSLTIQCQVDSQVTMMFWYRQQPGQSLTLIATANQGSEATYESGFVIDKFPISRPNLTFSTLTVSNMSPEDSSIYLCSVGDQPQHFGDGTRLSIL.

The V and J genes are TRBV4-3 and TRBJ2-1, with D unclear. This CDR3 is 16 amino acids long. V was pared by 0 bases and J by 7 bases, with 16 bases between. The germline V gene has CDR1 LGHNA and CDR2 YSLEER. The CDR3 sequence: CASSQDRGLLGNEQFF. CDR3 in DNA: TGCGCCAGCAGCCAAGATCGCGGTCTTTTGGGAAATGAGCAGTTCTTC.

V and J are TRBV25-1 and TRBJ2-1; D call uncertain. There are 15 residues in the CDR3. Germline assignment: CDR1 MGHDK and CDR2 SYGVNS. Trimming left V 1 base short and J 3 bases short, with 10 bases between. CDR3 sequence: CASSESFLIYNEQFF. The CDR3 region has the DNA TGTGCCAGCAGTGAATCTTTTCTGATCTACAATGAGCAGTTCTTC.